The T cell receptor (beta chain) under discussion was sequenced for a study of T cell changes during pregnancy in multiple sclerosis. Trimming took off 4 bases at V and 3 bases at J, with 15 bases between the two ends. The CDR3 extends over 15 amino acids. Germline V gene data show CDR1 as MNHEY and CDR2 as SMNVEV (reference sequence). The method was immunoSEQ multiplex PCR; TCRdb's version includes in-frame clones alone and lacks a portion of them. The repertoire consists of about 98,000 clones, with about 90% occurring once and the leading ten covering roughly 2.3%. The sequencing here drew on peripheral blood, taken after pregnancy. J is TRBJ1-2 and V is TRBV27, with TRBD1 as a possible D gene (6 bases). The clonotype comes from a female donor in good health, enrolled as a control in a pregnancy study. The CDR3 DNA reads TGTGCCAGCAGTTCCCCACAGGGTGGGGACTATGGCTACACCTTC. It encodes CASSSPQGGDYGYTF.